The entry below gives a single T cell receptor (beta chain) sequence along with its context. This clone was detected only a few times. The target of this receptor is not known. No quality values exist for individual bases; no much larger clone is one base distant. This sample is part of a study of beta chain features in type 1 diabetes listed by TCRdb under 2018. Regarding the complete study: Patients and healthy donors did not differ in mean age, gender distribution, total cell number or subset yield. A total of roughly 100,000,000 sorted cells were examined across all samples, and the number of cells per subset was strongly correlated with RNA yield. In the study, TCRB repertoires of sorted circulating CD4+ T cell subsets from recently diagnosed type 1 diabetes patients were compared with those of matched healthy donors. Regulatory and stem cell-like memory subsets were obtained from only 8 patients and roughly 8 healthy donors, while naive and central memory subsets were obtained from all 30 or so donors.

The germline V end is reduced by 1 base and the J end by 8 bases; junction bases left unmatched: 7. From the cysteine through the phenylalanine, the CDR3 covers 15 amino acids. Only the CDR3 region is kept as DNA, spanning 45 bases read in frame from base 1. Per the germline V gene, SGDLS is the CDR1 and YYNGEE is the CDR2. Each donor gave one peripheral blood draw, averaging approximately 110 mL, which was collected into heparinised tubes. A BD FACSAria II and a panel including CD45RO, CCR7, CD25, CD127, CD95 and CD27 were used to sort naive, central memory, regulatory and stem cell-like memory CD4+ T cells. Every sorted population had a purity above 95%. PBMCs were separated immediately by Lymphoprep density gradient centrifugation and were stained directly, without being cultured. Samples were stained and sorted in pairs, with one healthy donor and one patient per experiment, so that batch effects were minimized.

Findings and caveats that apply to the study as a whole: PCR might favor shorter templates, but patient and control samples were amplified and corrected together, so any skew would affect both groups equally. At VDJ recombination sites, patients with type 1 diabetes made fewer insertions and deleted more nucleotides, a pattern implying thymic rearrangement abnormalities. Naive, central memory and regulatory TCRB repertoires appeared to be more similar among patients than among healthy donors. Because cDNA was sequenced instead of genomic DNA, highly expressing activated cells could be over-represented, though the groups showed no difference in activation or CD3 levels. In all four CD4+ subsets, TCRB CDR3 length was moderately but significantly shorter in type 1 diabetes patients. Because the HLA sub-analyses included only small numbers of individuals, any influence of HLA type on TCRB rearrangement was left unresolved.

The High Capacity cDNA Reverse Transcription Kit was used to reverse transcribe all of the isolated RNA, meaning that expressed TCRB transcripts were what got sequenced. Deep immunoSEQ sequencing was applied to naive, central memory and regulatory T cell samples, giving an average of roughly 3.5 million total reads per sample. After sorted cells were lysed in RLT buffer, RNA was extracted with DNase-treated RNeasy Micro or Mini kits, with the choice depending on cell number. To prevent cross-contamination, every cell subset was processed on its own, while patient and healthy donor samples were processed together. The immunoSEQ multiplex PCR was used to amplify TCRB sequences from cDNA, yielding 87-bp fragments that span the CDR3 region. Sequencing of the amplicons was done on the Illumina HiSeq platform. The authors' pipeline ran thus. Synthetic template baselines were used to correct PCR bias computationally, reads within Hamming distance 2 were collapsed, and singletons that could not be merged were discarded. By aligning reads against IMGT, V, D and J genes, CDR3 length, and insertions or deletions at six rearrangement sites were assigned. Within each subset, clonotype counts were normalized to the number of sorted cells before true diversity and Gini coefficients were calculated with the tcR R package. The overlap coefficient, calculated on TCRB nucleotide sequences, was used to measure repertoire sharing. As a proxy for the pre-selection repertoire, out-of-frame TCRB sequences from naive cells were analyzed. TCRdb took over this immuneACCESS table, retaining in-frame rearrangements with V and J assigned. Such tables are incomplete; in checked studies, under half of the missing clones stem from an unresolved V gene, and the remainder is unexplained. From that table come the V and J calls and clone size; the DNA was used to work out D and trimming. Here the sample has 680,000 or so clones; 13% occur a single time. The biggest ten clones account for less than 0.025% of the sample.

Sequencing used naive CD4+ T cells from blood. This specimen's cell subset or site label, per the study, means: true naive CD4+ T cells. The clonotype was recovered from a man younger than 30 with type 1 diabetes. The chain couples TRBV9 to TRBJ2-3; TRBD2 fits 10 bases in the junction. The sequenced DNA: TGTGCCAGCAGCGTAAGTGGACTAGCGGACGGTACGCAGTATTTT. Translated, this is CASSVSGLADGTQYF.